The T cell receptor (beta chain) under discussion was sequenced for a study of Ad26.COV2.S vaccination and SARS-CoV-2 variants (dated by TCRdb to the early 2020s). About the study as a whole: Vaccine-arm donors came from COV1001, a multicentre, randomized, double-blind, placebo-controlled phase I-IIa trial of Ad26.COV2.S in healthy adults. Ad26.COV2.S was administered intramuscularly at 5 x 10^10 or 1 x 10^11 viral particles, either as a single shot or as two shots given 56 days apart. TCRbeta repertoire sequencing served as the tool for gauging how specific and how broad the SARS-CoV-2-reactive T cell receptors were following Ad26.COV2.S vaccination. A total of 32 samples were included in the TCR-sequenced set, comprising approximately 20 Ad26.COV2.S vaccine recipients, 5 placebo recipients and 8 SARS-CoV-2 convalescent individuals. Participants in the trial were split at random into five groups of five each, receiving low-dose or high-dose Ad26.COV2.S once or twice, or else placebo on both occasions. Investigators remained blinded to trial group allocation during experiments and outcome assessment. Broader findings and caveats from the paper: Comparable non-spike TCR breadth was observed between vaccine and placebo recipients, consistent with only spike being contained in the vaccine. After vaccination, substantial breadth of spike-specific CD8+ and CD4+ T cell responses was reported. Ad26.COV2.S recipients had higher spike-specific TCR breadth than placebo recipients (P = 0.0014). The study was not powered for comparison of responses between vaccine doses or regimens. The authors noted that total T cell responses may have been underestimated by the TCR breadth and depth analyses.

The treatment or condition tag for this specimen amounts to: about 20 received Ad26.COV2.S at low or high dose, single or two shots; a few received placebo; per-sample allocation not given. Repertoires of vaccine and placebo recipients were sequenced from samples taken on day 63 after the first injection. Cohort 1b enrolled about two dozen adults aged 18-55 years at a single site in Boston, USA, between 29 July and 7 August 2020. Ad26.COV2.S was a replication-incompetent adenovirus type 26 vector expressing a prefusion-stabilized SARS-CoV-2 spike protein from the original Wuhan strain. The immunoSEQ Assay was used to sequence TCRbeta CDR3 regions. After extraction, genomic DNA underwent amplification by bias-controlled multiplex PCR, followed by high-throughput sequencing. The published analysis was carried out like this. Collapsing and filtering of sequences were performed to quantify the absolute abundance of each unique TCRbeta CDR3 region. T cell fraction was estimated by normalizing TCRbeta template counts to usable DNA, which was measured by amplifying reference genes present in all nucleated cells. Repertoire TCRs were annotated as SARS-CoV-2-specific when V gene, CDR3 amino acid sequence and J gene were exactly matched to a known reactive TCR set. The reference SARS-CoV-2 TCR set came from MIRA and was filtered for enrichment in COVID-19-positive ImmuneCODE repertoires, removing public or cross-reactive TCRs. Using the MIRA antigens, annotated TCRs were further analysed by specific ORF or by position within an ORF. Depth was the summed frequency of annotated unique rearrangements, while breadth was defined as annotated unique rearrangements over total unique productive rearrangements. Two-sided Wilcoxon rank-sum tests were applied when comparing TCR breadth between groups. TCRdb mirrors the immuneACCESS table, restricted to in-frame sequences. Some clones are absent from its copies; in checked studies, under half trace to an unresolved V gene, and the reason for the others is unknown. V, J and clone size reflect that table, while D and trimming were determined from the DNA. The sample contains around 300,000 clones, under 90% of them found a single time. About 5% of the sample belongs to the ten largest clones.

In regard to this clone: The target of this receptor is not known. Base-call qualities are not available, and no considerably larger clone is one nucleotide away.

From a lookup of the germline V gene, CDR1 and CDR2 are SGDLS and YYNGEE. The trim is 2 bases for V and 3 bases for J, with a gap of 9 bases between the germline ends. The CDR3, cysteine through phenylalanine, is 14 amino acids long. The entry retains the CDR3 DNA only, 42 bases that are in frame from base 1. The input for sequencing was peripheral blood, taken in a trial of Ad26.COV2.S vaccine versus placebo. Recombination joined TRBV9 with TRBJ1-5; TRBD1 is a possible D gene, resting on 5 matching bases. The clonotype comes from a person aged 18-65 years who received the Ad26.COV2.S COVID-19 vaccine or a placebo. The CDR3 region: CASSVGVTNQPQHF. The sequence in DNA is TGTGCCAGCAGCGTGGGGGTCACCAATCAGCCCCAGCATTTT.